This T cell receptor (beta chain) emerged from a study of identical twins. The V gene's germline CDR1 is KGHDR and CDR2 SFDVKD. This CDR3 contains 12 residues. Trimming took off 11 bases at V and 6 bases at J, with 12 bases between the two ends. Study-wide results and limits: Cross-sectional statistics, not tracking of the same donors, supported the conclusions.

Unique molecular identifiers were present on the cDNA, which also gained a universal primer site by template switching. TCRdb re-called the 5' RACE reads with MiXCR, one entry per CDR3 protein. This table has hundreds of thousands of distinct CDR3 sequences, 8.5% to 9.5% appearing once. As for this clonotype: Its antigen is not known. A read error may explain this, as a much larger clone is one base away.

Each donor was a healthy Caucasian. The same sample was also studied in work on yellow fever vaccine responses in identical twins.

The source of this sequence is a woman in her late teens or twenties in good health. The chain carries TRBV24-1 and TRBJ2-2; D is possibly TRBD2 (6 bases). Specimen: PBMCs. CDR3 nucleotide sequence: TGTGCCAGACAAGGAGGGGCCGGGGAGCTGTTTTTT. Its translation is CARQGGAGELFF.